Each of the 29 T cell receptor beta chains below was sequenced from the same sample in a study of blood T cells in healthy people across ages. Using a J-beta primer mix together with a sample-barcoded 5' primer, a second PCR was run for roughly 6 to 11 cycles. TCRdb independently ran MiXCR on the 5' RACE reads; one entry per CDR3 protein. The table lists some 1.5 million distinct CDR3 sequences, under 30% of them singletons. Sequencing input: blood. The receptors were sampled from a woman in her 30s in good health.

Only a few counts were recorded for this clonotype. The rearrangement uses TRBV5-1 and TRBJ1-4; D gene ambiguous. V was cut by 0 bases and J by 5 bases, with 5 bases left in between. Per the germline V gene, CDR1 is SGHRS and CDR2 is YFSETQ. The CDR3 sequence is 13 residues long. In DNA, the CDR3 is TGCGCCAGCAGCTTGGATCTGAATGAAAAACTGTTTTTT. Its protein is CASSLDLNEKLFF.

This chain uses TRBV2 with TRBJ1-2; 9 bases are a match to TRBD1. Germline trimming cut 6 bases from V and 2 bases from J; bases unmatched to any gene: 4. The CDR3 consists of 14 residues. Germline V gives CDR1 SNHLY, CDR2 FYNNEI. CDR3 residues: CASRGTGRNYGYTF. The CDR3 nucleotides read TGTGCCAGCAGGGGGACAGGGAGGAACTATGGCTACACCTTC.

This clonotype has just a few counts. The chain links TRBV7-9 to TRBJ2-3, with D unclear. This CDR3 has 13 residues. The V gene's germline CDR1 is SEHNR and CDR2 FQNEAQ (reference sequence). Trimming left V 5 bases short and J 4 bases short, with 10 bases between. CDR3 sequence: CASSNKGSDTQYF. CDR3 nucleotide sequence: TGTGCCAGCAGCAATAAGGGTTCAGATACGCAGTATTTT.

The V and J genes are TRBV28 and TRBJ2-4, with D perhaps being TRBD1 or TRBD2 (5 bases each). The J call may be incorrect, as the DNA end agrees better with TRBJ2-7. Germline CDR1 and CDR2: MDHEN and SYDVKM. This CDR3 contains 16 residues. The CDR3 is CASSFAGTRRPYEQYF. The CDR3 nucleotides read TGTGCCAGCAGTTTTGCAGGGACGAGAAGGCCCTACGAGCAGTACTTC.

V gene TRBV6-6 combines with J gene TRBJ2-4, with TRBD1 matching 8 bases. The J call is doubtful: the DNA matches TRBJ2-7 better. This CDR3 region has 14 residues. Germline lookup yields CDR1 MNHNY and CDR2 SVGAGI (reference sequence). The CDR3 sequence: CASSYSPGTGEQYF. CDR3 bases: TGTGCCAGCAGTTATAGTCCCGGGACAGGCGAGCAGTACTTC.

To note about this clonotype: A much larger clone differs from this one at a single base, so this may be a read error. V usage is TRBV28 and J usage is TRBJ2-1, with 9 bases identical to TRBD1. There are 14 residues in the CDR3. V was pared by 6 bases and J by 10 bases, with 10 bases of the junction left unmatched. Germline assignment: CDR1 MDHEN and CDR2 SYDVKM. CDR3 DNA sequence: TGTGCCAGCAGGGGGACAGGGTCAATCTACGAGCAGTTCTTC. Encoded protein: CASRGTGSIYEQFF.

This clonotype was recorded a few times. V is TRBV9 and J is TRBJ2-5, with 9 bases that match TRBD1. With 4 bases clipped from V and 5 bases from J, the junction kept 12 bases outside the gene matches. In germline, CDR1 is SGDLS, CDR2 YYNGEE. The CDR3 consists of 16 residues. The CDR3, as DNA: TGTGCCAGCAGCACTGGATCCGGGACAGGGAGGGAGACCCAGTACTTC. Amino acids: CASSTGSGTGRETQYF.

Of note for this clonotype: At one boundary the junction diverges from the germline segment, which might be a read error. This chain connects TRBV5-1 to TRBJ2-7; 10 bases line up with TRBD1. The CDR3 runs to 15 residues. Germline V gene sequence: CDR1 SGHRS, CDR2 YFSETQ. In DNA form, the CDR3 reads TGCCCCAGCAGCTTGGCCGTCGGACAGGGGGGGGAGCAGTACTTC. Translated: CPSSLAVGQGGEQYF.

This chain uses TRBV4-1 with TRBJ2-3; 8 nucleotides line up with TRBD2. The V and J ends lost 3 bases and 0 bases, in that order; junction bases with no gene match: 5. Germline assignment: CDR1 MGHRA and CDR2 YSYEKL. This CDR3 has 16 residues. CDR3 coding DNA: TGCGCCAGCAGCCACCGGGGACTAGTGAGCACAGATACGCAGTATTTT. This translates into CASSHRGLVSTDTQYF.

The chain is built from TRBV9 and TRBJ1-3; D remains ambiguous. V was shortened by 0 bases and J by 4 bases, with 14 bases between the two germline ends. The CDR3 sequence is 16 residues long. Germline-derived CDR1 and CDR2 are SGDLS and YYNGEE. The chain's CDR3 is CASSVEDASSGNTIYF. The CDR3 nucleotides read TGTGCCAGCAGCGTAGAGGACGCATCATCAGGAAACACCATATATTTT.

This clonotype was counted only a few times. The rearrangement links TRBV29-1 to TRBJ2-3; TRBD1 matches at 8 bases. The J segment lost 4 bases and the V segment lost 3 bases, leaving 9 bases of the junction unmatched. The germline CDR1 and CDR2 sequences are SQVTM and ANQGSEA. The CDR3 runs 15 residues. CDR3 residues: CSVEGQDRAPDTQYF. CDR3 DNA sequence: TGCAGCGTTGAGGGACAGGACAGGGCCCCAGATACGCAGTATTTT.

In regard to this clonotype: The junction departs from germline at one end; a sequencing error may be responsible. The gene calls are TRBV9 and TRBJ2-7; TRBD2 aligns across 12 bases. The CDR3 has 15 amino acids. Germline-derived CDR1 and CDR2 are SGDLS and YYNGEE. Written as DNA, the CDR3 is TGTACCAGCAGCGAGGGACTAGCGGGCTCCTACGAGCAGTACTTC. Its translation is CTSSEGLAGSYEQYF.

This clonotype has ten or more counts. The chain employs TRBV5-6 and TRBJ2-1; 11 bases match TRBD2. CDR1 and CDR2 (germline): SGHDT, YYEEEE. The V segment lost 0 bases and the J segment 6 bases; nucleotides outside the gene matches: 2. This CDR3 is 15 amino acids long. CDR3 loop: CASSLGGLAANEQFF. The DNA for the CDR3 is TGTGCCAGCAGCTTGGGGGGACTAGCGGCCAATGAGCAGTTCTTC.

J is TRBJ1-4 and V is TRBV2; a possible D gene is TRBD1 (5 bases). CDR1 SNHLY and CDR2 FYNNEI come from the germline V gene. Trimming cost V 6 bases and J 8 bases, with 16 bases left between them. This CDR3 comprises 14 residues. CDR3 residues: CASRGTIFGEKLFF. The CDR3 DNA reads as TGTGCCAGCAGAGGGACTATCTTCGGGGAAAAACTGTTTTTT.

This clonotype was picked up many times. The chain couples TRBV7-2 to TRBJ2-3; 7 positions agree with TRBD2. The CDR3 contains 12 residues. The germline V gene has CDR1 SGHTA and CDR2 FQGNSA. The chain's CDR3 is CATSAPTDTQYF. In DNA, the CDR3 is TGTGCTACTAGCGCACCCACAGATACGCAGTATTTT. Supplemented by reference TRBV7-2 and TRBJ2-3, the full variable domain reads GAGVSQSPSNKVTEKGKDVELRCDPISGHTALYWYRQSLGQGLEFLIYFQGNSAPDKSGLPSDRFSAERTGGSVSTLTIQRTQQEDSAVYLCATSAPTDTQYFGPGTRLTVL.

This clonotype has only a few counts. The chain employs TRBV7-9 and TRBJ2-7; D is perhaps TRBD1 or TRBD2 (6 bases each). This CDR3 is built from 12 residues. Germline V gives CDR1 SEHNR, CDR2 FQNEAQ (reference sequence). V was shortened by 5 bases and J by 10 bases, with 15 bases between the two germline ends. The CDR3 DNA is TGTGCCAGCAGCCTACCCGGGGGCCTACAGTACTTC. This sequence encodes CASSLPGGLQYF.

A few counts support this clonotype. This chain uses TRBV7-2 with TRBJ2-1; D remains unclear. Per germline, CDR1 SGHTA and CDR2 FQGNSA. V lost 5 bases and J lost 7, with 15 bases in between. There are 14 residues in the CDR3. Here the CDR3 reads CASSNREVTNEQFF. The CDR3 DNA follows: TGTGCCAGCAGCAACAGAGAGGTAACGAATGAGCAGTTCTTC.

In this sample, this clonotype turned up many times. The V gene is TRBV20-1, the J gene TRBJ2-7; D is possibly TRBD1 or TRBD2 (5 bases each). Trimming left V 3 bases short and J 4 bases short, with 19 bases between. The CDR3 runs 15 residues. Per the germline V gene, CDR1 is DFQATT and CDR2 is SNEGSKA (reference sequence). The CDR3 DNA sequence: TGCAGTGCTAGTGGGGCCGGGACGGGCTCGTACGAGCAGTACTTC. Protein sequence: CSASGAGTGSYEQYF.

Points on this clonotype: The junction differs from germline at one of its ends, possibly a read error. For the CDR3, the DNA is TGTGCCAGCCCACCATTTGGTCCAGGGTCGAGCTCCTACGAGCAGTACTTC. Translation: CASPPFGPGSSSYEQYF. The V gene is TRBV18, the J gene TRBJ2-7, with D maybe TRBD1 (5 bases). Germline V gene lookup returns CDR1 KGHSH and CDR2 LQKENI. The CDR3 extends over 17 amino acids.

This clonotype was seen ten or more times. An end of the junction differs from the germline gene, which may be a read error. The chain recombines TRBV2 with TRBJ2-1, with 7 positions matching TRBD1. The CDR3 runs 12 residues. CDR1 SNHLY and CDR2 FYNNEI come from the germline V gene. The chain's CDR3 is CASRKHRGEEFF. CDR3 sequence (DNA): TGTGCCAGCAGGAAGCACAGGGGTGAGGAGTTCTTC.

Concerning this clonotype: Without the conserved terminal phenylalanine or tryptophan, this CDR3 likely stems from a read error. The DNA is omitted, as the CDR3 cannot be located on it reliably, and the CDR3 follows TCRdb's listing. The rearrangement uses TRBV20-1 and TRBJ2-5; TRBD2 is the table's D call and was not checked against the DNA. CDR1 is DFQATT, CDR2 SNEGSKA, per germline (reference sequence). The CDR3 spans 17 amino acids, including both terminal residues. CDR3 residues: CSAPPLLLAGDDGDPVL.

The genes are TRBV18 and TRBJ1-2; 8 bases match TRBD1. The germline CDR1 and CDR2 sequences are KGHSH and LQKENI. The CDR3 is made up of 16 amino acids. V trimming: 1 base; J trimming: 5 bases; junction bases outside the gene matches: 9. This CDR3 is CASSPRTLTGAYGYTF. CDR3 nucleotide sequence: TGTGCCAGCTCACCACGTACGCTGACAGGGGCGTATGGCTACACCTTC.

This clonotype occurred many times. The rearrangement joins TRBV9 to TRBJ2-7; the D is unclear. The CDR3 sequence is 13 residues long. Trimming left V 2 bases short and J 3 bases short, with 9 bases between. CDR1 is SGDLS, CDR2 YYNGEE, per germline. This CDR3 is CASSVTPDYEQYF. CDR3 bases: TGTGCCAGCAGCGTCACTCCCGACTACGAGCAGTACTTC.

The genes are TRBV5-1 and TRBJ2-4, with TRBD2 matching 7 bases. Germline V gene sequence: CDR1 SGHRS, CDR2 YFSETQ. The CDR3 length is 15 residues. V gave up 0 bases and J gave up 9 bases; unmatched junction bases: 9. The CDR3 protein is CASSLDQGGTGIQYF. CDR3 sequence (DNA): TGCGCCAGCAGCTTGGACCAGGGAGGGACCGGCATTCAGTACTTC.

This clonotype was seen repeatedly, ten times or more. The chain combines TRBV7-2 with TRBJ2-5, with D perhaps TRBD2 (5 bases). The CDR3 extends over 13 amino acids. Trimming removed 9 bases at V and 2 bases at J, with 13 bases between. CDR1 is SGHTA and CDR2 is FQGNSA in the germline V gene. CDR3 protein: CASGAVTQETQYF. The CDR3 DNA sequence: TGTGCCAGTGGAGCGGTTACTCAAGAGACCCAGTACTTC.

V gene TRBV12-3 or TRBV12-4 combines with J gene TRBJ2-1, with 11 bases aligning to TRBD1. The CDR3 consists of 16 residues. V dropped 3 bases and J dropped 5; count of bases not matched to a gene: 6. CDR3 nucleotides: TGTGCCAGCAGTTTTCGAGGACAGGGGGCCCACAATGAGCAGTTCTTC. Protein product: CASSFRGQGAHNEQFF.

CDR3 DNA sequence: TGCAGTGCTCTACAGGGGGCTCGGACCGGGGAGCTGTTTTTT. Protein sequence: CSALQGARTGELFF. The chain links TRBV20-1 to TRBJ2-2; TRBD1 agrees at 9 bases. Germline-derived CDR1 and CDR2 are DFQATT and SNEGSKA (reference sequence). V was clipped by 5 bases and J by 5 bases; unmatched bases: 6. This CDR3 contains 14 residues.

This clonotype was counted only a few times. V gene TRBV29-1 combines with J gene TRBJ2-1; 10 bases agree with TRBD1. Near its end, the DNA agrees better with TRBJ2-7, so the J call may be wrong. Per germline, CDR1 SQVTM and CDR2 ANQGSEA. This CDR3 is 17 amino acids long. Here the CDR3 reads CSVDLRQGAQTYNEQYF. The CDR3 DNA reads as TGCAGCGTTGATTTGAGACAGGGGGCACAGACCTACAATGAGCAGTACTTC.

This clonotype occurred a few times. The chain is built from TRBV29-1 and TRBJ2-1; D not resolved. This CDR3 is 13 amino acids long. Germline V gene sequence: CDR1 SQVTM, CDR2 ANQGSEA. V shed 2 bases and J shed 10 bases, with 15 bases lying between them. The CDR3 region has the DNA TGCAGCGTTGAACGTACTGCGGCCTACGAGCAGTTCTTC. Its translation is CSVERTAAYEQFF.